A single sample gave rise to the 20 T cell receptor beta chains below, sequenced in a study of blood T cell repertoires in COVID-19. Some clones are missing from TCRdb's copy, which holds only in-frame ones; the method was immunoSEQ multiplex PCR. The sample lists approximately 120,000 clones, more than 85% occurring once. Sequenced material: peripheral blood. The receptors come from a man in his forties or fifties with COVID-19, enrolled during active disease.

The gene calls are TRBV10-3 and TRBJ2-1; D is unclear. CDR1 is ENHRY and CDR2 is SYGVKD in the germline V gene. This CDR3 has 12 residues. V gave up 7 bases and J gave up 3 bases, with 7 bases separating them. CDR3 sequence reads: CAITDNYNEQFF. Written as DNA, the CDR3 is TGTGCCATCACTGACAACTACAATGAGCAGTTCTTC.

The sample holds a few counts of this clone. This chain uses TRBV7-9 with TRBJ2-2, with D maybe TRBD1 (6 bases). CDR3 length: 15 residues. V was cut by 5 bases and J by 2 bases, with 12 bases left in between. Germline V gives CDR1 SEHNR, CDR2 FQNEAQ (reference sequence). This CDR3 is CASSGFRGNTGELFF. CDR3 coding DNA: TGTGCCAGCAGCGGATTCAGGGGAAACACCGGGGAGCTGTTTTTT.

This clone was detected only once. The V call is TRBV19, the J call TRBJ2-2, with 8 bases aligning to TRBD1. CDR1 is LNHDA, CDR2 SQIVND, per germline (reference sequence). J gave up 2 bases and V 3 bases, and 5 bases lay outside the gene matches. The length of the CDR3 is 16 residues. CDR3 DNA: TGTGCCAGTAGTATTCCCGGACAGGGAAACACCGGGGAGCTGTTTTTT. It is translated as CASSIPGQGNTGELFF. Using reference TRBV19 and TRBJ2-2 for the parts outside the CDR3, the full variable domain is DGGITQSPKYLFRKEGQNVTLSCEQNLNHDAMYWYRQDPGQGLRLIYYSQIVNDFQKGDIAEGYSVSREKKESFPLTVTSAQKNPTAFYLCASSIPGQGNTGELFFGEGSRLTVL.

The chain recombines TRBV5-4 with TRBJ2-5; 10 positions match TRBD2. The germline V gene has CDR1 SGHNT and CDR2 YYREEE (reference sequence). The V gene end was trimmed by 5 bases and the J gene end by 5 bases; junction bases not matched to a gene: 9. There are 15 residues in the CDR3. The CDR3 sequence: CASSLIAGGFETQYF. Here the CDR3 DNA reads TGTGCCAGCAGTTTGATAGCGGGAGGATTTGAGACCCAGTACTTC.

The rearrangement links TRBV10-3 to TRBJ1-1; 7 bases match TRBD1. Trimming took 0 bases from V and 2 from J; bases not matched to a gene: 3. This CDR3 contains 15 residues. Germline CDR1 and CDR2: ENHRY and SYGVKD. The CDR3 DNA follows: TGTGCCATCAGTGAGTCCAGGGACAGAAACACTGAAGCTTTCTTT. Amino acid sequence: CAISESRDRNTEAFF.

V is TRBV6-5 and J is TRBJ2-7, with D maybe TRBD2 (6 bases). The germline gives CDR1 MNHEY, CDR2 SVGAGI. The V end was cut by 5 bases, the J end by 1 base, with 12 bases between. The CDR3 length is 14 residues. This CDR3 reads CASSPGTYSYEQYV. The CDR3 DNA follows: TGTGCCAGCAGTCCGGGGACTTATTCCTACGAGCAGTACGTC.

This clone was counted once. The CDR3: CASSVDQGGYGYTF. The DNA for the CDR3 is TGTGCCAGCAGCGTTGACCAGGGTGGCTATGGCTACACCTTC. The rearrangement joins TRBV9 to TRBJ1-2, with a possible D match to TRBD1 (5 bases). The CDR3 totals 14 residues. Germline values: CDR1 SGDLS, CDR2 YYNGEE. The V end lost 2 bases, the J end lost 4 bases, and 12 bases lay between the germline ends.

CDR3 protein: CASSPSAGGAFF. As DNA, the CDR3 is TGTGCCAGCAGCCCATCAGCGGGGGGGGCTTTCTTT. This sequence joins TRBV7-8 and TRBJ1-1, with D maybe TRBD1 (5 bases). V was cut by 5 bases and J by 11 bases, with 15 bases left in between. CDR3 length: 12 residues. The germline CDR1 and CDR2 sequences are SGHVS and FQNEAQ.

V usage is TRBV12-3 or TRBV12-4 and J usage is TRBJ2-1; D perhaps matches TRBD2 (6 bases). V lost 6 bases to trimming and J lost 6 bases, with 9 bases between them. This CDR3 region has 12 residues. The CDR3 sequence is CASRRLVNEQFF. DNA for the CDR3: TGTGCCAGCAGACGACTAGTCAATGAGCAGTTCTTC.

The rearrangement uses TRBV20-1 and TRBJ1-5; the match to TRBD1 covers 7 bases. Germline V CDR1 and CDR2: DFQATT, SNEGSKA (reference sequence). V lost 3 bases and J lost 3; bases outside the gene matches: 8. This CDR3 contains 15 residues. The CDR3 nucleotides read TGCAGTGCTAGTGGCGACAGGGCTCCCAATCAGCCCCAGCATTTT. Translating gives CSASGDRAPNQPQHF.

The rearrangement uses TRBV18 and TRBJ2-3; perhaps TRBD1 as D (5 bases). This CDR3 comprises 19 residues. Germline V lookup: CDR1 KGHSH, CDR2 LQKENI. Trimming stripped 1 base from V and 1 base from J, with 21 bases between. Here the CDR3 reads CASSPLSGVSDRRTDTQYF. The CDR3, as DNA: TGTGCCAGCTCACCACTTTCGGGCGTATCAGACAGACGCACAGATACGCAGTATTTT.

This chain links TRBV7-9 with TRBJ1-1; maybe TRBD1 (6 bases). The CDR3 runs to 14 residues. The V gene's germline CDR1 is SEHNR and CDR2 FQNEAQ (reference sequence). Trimming removed 7 bases at V and 6 bases at J, with 18 bases between. As DNA, the CDR3 is TGTGCCAGCAAGGAGGTACAGGGATTTGCTGAAGCTTTCTTT. Protein: CASKEVQGFAEAFF.

The J gene is TRBJ2-6, the V gene TRBV29-1; 9 bases line up with TRBD2. Germline V gives CDR1 SQVTM, CDR2 ANQGSEA. The CDR3 consists of 13 residues. CDR3 protein: CAGGGSGANVLTF. The CDR3 DNA follows: TGCGCGGGGGGGGGCTCTGGGGCCAACGTCCTGACTTTC.

V is TRBV11-1 and J is TRBJ1-1; 7 nucleotides align to TRBD1. CDR1 and CDR2 from the germline V gene are SGHAT and FQDESV (reference sequence). J lost 8 bases, V lost 1 base, and 4 bases had no gene match. CDR3 length: 13 amino acids. This CDR3 reads CASSLVGRGEAFF. In DNA, the CDR3 is TGTGCCAGCAGCTTAGTCGGCAGGGGGGAAGCTTTCTTT.

V gene TRBV27 combines with J gene TRBJ2-5, with D perhaps matching TRBD1 (6 bases). Germline V gene sequence: CDR1 MNHEY, CDR2 SMNVEV (reference sequence). The CDR3 spans 15 residues. Trimming took off 2 bases at V and 7 bases at J, with 17 bases between the two ends. Here the CDR3 DNA reads TGTGCCAGCAGTTTAAACCGGGCAGGGGATGGGACCCAGTACTTC. Residues: CASSLNRAGDGTQYF.

The table lists this clone with many counts. The V and J genes are TRBV9 and TRBJ1-5; the D gene is possibly TRBD1 (6 bases). This CDR3 contains 14 residues. V dropped 4 bases and J dropped 6 bases, with 14 bases sitting between them. The germline CDR1 and CDR2 sequences are SGDLS and YYNGEE. This chain's CDR3 is CASSPGADGQPQHF. The CDR3 bases are TGTGCCAGCAGCCCAGGGGCCGATGGTCAGCCCCAGCATTTT.

Comments on this clone: The junction and the germline gene differ at one end; a read error may be behind it. This sequence joins TRBV5-5 and TRBJ2-7; 9 bases align to TRBD1. In germline, CDR1 is SGHKS, CDR2 YYEKEE (reference sequence). The length of the CDR3 is 14 residues. Here the CDR3 reads CASSYGTGSSEQYF. CDR3 nucleotide sequence: TGTGCCAGCAGCTACGGGACAGGGTCCTCCGAGCAGTACTTC.

The rearrangement links TRBV18 to TRBJ2-3; 13 nucleotides agree with TRBD2. Germline loops: CDR1 KGHSH, CDR2 LQKENI. The CDR3 is made up of 16 amino acids. V lost 1 base, J lost 6 bases, and 4 bases stayed unmatched. The CDR3 loop reads CASSPLPLAGGDTQYF. In nucleotides, the CDR3 is TGTGCCAGCTCACCACTCCCACTAGCGGGAGGGGATACGCAGTATTTT. Based on the CDR3 plus reference TRBV18 and TRBJ2-3, the full variable domain is NAGVMQNPRHLVRRRGQEARLRCSPMKGHSHVYWYRQLPEEGLKFMVYLQKENIIDESGMPKERFSAEFPKEGPSILRIQQVVRGDSAAYFCASSPLPLAGGDTQYFGPGTRLTVL.

In its sample, this clone was seen once. The rearrangement links TRBV25-1 to TRBJ1-1; 8 bases match TRBD1. Per germline, CDR1 MGHDK and CDR2 SYGVNS. The ends lost 5 bases at V and 10 bases at J; junction bases unmatched: 15. The CDR3 totals 15 residues. In nucleotides, the CDR3 is TGTGCCAGCAGTCCAGCGGGGACAGGAGGCCGGGGAGCTTTCTTT. This translates into CASSPAGTGGRGAFF.

The chain employs TRBV7-3 and TRBJ2-2; TRBD2 agrees at 9 bases. Trimming cost V 5 bases and J 4 bases; bases outside gene matches: 5. The germline gives CDR1 SGHTA, CDR2 FQGTGA. CDR3 length equals 15 residues. CDR3 bases: TGTGCCAGCAGCCCCGGACTAGCGTCCACCGGGGAGCTGTTTTTT. Its translation is CASSPGLASTGELFF.